A single sample gave rise to the 8 T cell receptor beta chains below, sequenced in a study of blood T cell repertoires in COVID-19. Sequencing used immunoSEQ multiplex PCR; TCRdb keeps in-frame clones, though not all of them. This sample yields approximately 300,000 clones, of which roughly 87% are seen a single time; approximately 5.2% belongs to the top ten. Sequences were obtained from PBMCs or T cells enriched from blood (not recorded which). The receptors were sampled from a young woman who had recovered from COVID-19.

The chain recombines TRBV27 with TRBJ2-7; TRBD1 agrees at 7 bases. Germline lookup yields CDR1 MNHEY and CDR2 SMNVEV (reference sequence). The CDR3 runs 16 residues. After removal of 2 bases from V and 2 bases from J, the junction contained 9 bases not matched to a gene. In nucleotides, the CDR3 is TGTGCCAGCAGTTTAGCCTCATTGGGGACAGCCTACGAGCAGTACTTC. This gives the protein CASSLASLGTAYEQYF.

The V gene is TRBV9, the J gene TRBJ2-5; 7 positions agree with TRBD1. The V and J ends lost 2 bases and 2 bases, in that order; junction bases with no gene match: 9. Germline CDR1 is SGDLS and CDR2 is YYNGEE. The CDR3 extends over 16 amino acids. CDR3 DNA: TGTGCCAGCAGCGTGGACGGGACAGCTACTCAAGAGACCCAGTACTTC. Protein product: CASSVDGTATQETQYF.

This chain links TRBV6-5 with TRBJ1-5; no clear D gene. Trimming cost V 6 bases and J 0 bases, with 6 bases left between them. Germline CDR1 is MNHEY and CDR2 is SVGAGI. The CDR3 length is 13 residues. The CDR3 sequence is CASRVASNQPQHF. Written as DNA, the CDR3 is TGTGCCAGCAGGGTGGCTAGCAATCAGCCCCAGCATTTT.

The gene calls are TRBV2 and TRBJ1-4; maybe TRBD1 (6 bases). The CDR3 consists of 15 residues. The germline V gene has CDR1 SNHLY and CDR2 FYNNEI. The V and J ends lost 6 bases and 3 bases respectively, with 14 bases between them. In DNA form, the CDR3 reads TGTGCCAGCAGCCCACAACAGGGCTCTAATGAAAAACTGTTTTTT. It translates to CASSPQQGSNEKLFF.

This chain links TRBV15 with TRBJ1-1, with TRBD1 identical over 8 bases. The CDR3 spans 17 residues. From germline, CDR1 is LNHNV and CDR2 YYDKDF (reference sequence). The ends lost 2 bases at V and 0 bases at J; junction bases unmatched: 8. The CDR3 reads CATSRTIRGRLNTEAFF. DNA for the CDR3: TGTGCCACCAGCAGAACCATCAGGGGGCGGTTGAACACTGAAGCTTTCTTT.

The V gene is TRBV9, the J gene TRBJ2-3; 8 bases fit TRBD2. The CDR3 has 15 residues. Per the germline V gene, CDR1 is SGDLS and CDR2 is YYNGEE. With 0 bases clipped from V and 6 bases from J, the junction kept 6 bases outside the gene matches. As DNA, the CDR3 is TGTGCCAGCAGCGTAGCGGGGGGGTTAGGCGATACGCAGTATTTT. It specifies CASSVAGGLGDTQYF.

The chain carries TRBV19 and TRBJ1-1, with D unclear. The V end was cut by 8 bases, the J end by 2 bases, with 12 bases between. The CDR3 is 13 amino acids. Germline-derived CDR1 and CDR2 are LNHDA and SQIVND (reference sequence). CDR3 in DNA: TGTGCCAGTGGCATGTCCGCAAACACTGAAGCTTTCTTT. Encoded protein: CASGMSANTEAFF.

The chain employs TRBV11-2 and TRBJ1-2; perhaps TRBD1 as D (5 bases). This CDR3 is built from 11 residues. V gave up 5 bases and J gave up 9 bases, with 10 bases separating them. CDR1 is SGHAT, CDR2 FQNNGV, per germline. CDR3 coding DNA: TGTGCCAGCAGCCAGGCAGGGAGCTACACCTTC. The encoded protein is CASSQAGSYTF.